The 4 T cell receptor beta chains reported below all come from one sample, sequenced in a study of OX40 agonist ivuxolimab in advanced cancers. The repertoire was sequenced with immunoSEQ multiplex PCR; TCRdb's copy has only in-frame clones and lacks some. The sample comprises tens of thousands of clones, 75% to 95% of which are singletons, and roughly 0.5% rests with the top ten. Sequencing was performed on CD4+ or CD8+ T cells sorted from blood, taken in a trial of the OX40 agonist ivuxolimab. These receptors were obtained from an adult with an advanced solid tumor such as melanoma, head and neck, liver or kidney cancer.

The rearrangement joins TRBV7-9 to TRBJ2-5; D not resolved. Germline CDR1 is SEHNR and CDR2 is FQNEAQ (reference sequence). V shed 5 bases and J shed 4 bases, with 14 bases lying between them. CDR3 size: 14 residues. For the CDR3, the DNA is TGTGCCAGCAGCCCAGGCGGCGGCGCAGAGACCCAGTACTTC. Its translation is CASSPGGGAETQYF.

A single count supports this clone. CDR3 region: CASSHRVGTGGYEQYF. In DNA, the CDR3 is TGTGCCAGCAGCCATCGGGTCGGGACAGGGGGTTACGAGCAGTACTTC. The V and J genes are TRBV14 and TRBJ2-7; 11 nucleotides match TRBD1. Germline CDR1 reads SGHDN; CDR2 reads FVKESK. There are 16 residues in the CDR3. With V trimmed by 3 bases and J by 4 bases, 8 bases remained unmatched.

On this clone itself: Other DNA sequences in the sample encode the same CDR3. The V and J genes are TRBV11-1 and TRBJ2-1, with D uncertain. CDR1 SGHAT and CDR2 FQDESV come from the germline V gene (reference sequence). With 2 bases removed from V and 5 bases from J, the gap between germline ends came to 7 bases. The CDR3 spans 13 residues. CDR3 loop: CASSLRYNNEQFF. In DNA, the CDR3 is TGTGCCAGCAGCTTAAGGTATAACAATGAGCAGTTCTTC. The whole variable domain, filled in from reference TRBV11-1 and TRBJ2-1, reads EAEVAQSPRYKITEKSQAVAFWCDPISGHATLYWYRQILGQGPELLVQFQDESVVDDSQLPKDRFSAERLKGVDSTLKIQPAELGDSAMYLCASSLRYNNEQFFGPGTRLTVL.

The table lists this clone with a few counts. The gene calls are TRBV28 and TRBJ1-2, with 11 nucleotides matching TRBD1. Germline CDR1 is MDHEN and CDR2 is SYDVKM. The CDR3 loop spans 14 amino acids. After removal of 6 bases from V and 4 bases from J, the junction contained 4 bases not matched to a gene. CDR3 nucleotide sequence: TGTGCCAGCAGGGACAGGGGGCAGGTCTATGGCTACACCTTC. It translates to CASRDRGQVYGYTF.